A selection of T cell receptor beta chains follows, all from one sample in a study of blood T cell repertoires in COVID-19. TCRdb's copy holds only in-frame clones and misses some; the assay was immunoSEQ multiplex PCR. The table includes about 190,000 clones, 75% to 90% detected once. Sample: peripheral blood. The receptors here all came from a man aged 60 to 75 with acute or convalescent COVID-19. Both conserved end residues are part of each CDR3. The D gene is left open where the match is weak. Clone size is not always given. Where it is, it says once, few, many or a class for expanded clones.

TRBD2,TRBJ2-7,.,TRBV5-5,CASSGGLAGAFYEQYF,TGTGCCAGCAGCGGAGGACTAGCGGGGGCCTTTTACGAGCAGTACTTC
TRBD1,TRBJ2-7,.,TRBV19,CASTSLDRSTYEQYF,TGTGCCAGTACTTCGTTGGACAGGAGCACCTACGAGCAGTACTTC
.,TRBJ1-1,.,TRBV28,CASSFGLTEAFF,TGTGCCAGCAGTTTTGGTCTGACAGAAGCTTTCTTT
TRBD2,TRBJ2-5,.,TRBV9,CASSVGTSGSTETQYF,TGTGCCAGCAGCGTAGGGACTAGCGGGAGTACGGAGACCCAGTACTTC
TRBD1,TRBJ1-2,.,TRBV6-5,CASSRTGPNYGYTF,TGTGCCAGCAGCAGGACAGGCCCTAACTATGGCTACACCTTC
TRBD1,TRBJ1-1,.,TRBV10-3,CAISESTPTGGTEAFF,TGTGCCATCAGTGAGTCGACCCCGACAGGGGGCACTGAAGCTTTCTTT
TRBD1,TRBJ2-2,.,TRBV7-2,CASSFRGLRNTGELFF,TGTGCCAGCAGCTTCAGGGGGCTGAGGAACACCGGGGAGCTGTTTTTT
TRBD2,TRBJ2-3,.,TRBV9,CASSVVSGGADTQYF,TGTGCCAGCAGCGTAGTCAGCGGGGGGGCAGATACGCAGTATTTT
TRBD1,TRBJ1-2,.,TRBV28,CASSSRQGDGYTF,TGTGCCAGCAGTTCCAGACAGGGGGATGGCTACACCTTC
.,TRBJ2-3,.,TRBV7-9,CASSPSLSTDTQYF,TGTGCCAGCAGCCCCTCCTTAAGCACAGATACGCAGTATTTT
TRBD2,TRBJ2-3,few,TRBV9,CASSASGRLDTQYF,TGTGCCAGCAGCGCCAGCGGGAGACTGGATACGCAGTATTTT
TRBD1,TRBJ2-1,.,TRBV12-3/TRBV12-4,CASWLQGAREQFF,TGTGCCAGCTGGCTCCAGGGGGCTCGTGAGCAGTTCTTC
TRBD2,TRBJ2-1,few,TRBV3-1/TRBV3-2,CASSQGGTNSNNEQFF,TGTGCCAGCAGCCAGGGCGGGACTAATTCGAACAATGAGCAGTTCTTC
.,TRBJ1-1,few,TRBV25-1,CASSPQGRNTEAFF,TGTGCCAGCAGCCCACAGGGTCGGAACACTGAAGCTTTCTTT
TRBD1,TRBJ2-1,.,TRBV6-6,CASSYGTGGTYNEQFF,TGTGCCAGCAGTTACGGGACAGGGGGCACCTACAATGAGCAGTTCTTC
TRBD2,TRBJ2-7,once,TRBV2,CASKEGSGGSSYEQYF,TGTGCCAGCAAAGAAGGTAGCGGCGGGAGCTCCTACGAGCAGTACTTC
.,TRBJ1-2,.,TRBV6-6,CASSYGGGNYGYTF,TGTGCCAGCAGTTACGGAGGCGGAAACTATGGCTACACCTTC
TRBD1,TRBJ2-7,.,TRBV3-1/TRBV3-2,CASSQGTGGGYEQYF,TGTGCCAGCAGCCAAGGGACAGGGGGCGGGTACGAGCAGTACTTC
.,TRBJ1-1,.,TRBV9,CASSRLTAPTEAFF,TGTGCCAGCAGCCGGCTGACAGCCCCCACTGAAGCTTTCTTT
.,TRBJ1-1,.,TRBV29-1,CSATQGGMNTEAFF,TGCAGCGCTACCCAAGGGGGTATGAACACTGAAGCTTTCTTT
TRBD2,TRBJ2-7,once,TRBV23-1,CASSQEYPRGTSGRYEQYF,TGCGCCAGCAGTCAAGAATACCCTCGCGGGACTAGCGGGAGATACGAGCAGTACTTC
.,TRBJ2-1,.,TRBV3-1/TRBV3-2,CASSRRGASSYNEQFF,TGTGCCAGCAGCCGGCGCGGGGCCAGCTCCTACAATGAGCAGTTCTTC
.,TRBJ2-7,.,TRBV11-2,CASSLTGVGEQYF,TGTGCCAGCAGCTTAACCGGGGTGGGGGAGCAGTACTTC
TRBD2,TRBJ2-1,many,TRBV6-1,CASSEEASGGNEQFF,TGTGCCAGCAGTGAAGAGGCTAGCGGGGGTAATGAGCAGTTCTTC
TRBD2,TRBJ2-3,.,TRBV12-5,CASVLAGGDTQYF,TGTGCTAGCGTACTAGCGGGAGGAGATACGCAGTATTTT
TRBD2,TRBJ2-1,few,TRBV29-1,CSVDAPGLAVNNEQFF,TGCAGCGTTGACGCCCCAGGACTAGCGGTCAACAATGAGCAGTTCTTC
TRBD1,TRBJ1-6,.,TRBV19,CASVGQGVSPLHF,TGTGCCAGTGTAGGACAGGGGGTTTCACCCCTCCACTTT
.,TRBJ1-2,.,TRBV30,CAWSGGWDGYTF,TGTGCCTGGAGTGGAGGTTGGGATGGCTACACCTTC
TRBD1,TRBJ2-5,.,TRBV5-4,CASSLDRGHGETQYF,TGTGCCAGCAGCCTGGACAGGGGGCATGGGGAGACCCAGTACTTC
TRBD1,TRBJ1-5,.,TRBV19,CASAGQGSRGSNQPQHF,TGTGCCAGCGCAGGACAGGGTAGCCGGGGAAGCAATCAGCCCCAGCATTTT
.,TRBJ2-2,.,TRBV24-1,CATSDRVGELFF,TGTGCCACCAGTGACAGGGTCGGGGAGCTGTTTTTT
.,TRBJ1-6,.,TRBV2,CASRGGGRGGSPLHF,TGTGCCAGCAGAGGGGGGGGCAGGGGAGGCTCACCCCTCCACTTT
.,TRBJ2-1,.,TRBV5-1,CASSLAGGTYNEQFF,TGCGCCAGCAGCTTGGCGGGCGGGACTTACAATGAGCAGTTCTTC
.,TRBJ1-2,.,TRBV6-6,CASSPGGGGYTF,TGTGCCAGCAGTCCCGGGGGTGGCGGCTACACCTTC
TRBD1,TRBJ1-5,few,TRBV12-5,CASGLRQGDQPQHF,TGTGCTAGTGGTTTGCGACAGGGGGATCAGCCCCAGCATTTT
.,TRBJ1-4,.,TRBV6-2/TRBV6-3,CASSQQGNNEKLFF,TGTGCCAGCAGTCAACAGGGTAATAATGAAAAACTGTTTTTT
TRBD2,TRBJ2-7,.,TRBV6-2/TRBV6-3,CASSPRRLAGIYEQYF,TGTGCCAGCAGCCCCCGGAGACTAGCGGGGATCTACGAGCAGTACTTC
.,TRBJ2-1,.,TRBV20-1,CSASLTVNEQFF,TGCAGTGCTAGTCTAACGGTAAATGAGCAGTTCTTC
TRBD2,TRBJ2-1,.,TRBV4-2,CASSQEAGGYNEQFF,TGTGCCAGCAGCCAAGAGGCGGGGGGGTACAATGAGCAGTTCTTC
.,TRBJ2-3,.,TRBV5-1,CASSLALRASTDTQYF,TGCGCCAGCAGCTTGGCCCTGCGCGCCTCCACAGATACGCAGTATTTT
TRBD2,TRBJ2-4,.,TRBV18,CASSPEGTTKNIQYF,TGTGCCAGCTCACCGGAGGGGACTACCAAAAACATTCAGTACTTC
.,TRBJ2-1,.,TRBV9,CASTKDTYNEQFF,TGTGCCAGCACCAAGGACACGTACAATGAGCAGTTCTTC
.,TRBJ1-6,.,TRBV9,CASSPRLSSYNSPLHF,TGTGCCAGCAGCCCCCGCCTCAGCTCCTATAATTCACCCCTCCACTTT
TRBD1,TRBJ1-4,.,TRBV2,CASRKYTGGMGEKLFF,TGTGCCAGCAGAAAATACACAGGGGGAATGGGTGAAAAACTGTTTTTT
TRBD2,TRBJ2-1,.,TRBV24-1,CATSDAGTSGRSEQFF,TGTGCCACCAGTGATGCCGGGACTAGCGGGAGGAGTGAGCAGTTCTTC